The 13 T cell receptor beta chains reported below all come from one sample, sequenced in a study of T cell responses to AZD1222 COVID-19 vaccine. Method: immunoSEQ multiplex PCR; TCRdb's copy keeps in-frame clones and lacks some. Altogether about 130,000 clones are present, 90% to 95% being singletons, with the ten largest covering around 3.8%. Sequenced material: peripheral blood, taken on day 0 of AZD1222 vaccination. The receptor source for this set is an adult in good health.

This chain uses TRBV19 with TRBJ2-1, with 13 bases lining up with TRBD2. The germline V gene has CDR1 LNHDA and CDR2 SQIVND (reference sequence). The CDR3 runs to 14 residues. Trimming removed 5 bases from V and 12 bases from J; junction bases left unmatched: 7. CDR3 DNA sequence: TGTGCCAGTAGTCCTGGACTAGCGGGAGTTTCGCAGTTCTTC. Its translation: CASSPGLAGVSQFF.

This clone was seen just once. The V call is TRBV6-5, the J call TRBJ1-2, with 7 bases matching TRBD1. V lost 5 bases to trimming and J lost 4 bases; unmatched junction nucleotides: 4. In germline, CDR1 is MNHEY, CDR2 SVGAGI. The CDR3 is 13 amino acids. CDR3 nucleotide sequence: TGTGCCAGCAGTCCCCGGGACAGCTATGGCTACACCTTC. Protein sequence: CASSPRDSYGYTF.

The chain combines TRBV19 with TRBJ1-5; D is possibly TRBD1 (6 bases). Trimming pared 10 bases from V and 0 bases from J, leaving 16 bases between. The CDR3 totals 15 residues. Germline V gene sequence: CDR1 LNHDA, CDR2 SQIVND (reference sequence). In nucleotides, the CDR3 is TGTGCCACCCTAGACAGGCCTAATAGCAATCAGCCCCAGCATTTT. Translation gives CATLDRPNSNQPQHF.

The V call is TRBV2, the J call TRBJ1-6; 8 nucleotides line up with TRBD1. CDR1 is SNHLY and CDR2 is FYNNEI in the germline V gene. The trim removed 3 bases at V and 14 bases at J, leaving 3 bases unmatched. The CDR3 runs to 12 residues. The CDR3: CASSDGTGALHF. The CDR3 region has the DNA TGTGCCAGCAGTGACGGGACAGGTGCCCTCCACTTT.

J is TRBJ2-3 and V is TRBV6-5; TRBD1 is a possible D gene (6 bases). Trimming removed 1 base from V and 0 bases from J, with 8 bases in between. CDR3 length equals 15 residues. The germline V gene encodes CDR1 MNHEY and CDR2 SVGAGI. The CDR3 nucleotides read TGTGCCAGCAGTTACTTGGGACAAAGCACAGATACGCAGTATTTT. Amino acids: CASSYLGQSTDTQYF.

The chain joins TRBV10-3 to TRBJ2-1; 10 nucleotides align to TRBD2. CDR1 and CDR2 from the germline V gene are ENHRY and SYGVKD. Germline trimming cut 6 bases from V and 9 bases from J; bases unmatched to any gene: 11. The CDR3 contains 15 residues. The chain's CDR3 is CAISALAGVSGEQFF. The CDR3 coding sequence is TGTGCCATCAGCGCCCTAGCGGGAGTTTCTGGTGAGCAGTTCTTC.

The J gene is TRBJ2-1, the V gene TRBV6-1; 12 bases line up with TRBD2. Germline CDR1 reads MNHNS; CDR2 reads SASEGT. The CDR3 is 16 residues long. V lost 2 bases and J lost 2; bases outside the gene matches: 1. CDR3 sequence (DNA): TGTGCCAGCAGTGAACGGACTAGCGGGGCCTACAATGAGCAGTTCTTC. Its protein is CASSERTSGAYNEQFF.

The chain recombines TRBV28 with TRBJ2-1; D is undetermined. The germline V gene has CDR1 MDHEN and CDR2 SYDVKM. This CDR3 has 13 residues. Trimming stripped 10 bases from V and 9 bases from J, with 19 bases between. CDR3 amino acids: CATIQTVHGEQFF. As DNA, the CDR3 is TGTGCCACCATCCAGACCGTTCACGGTGAGCAGTTCTTC.

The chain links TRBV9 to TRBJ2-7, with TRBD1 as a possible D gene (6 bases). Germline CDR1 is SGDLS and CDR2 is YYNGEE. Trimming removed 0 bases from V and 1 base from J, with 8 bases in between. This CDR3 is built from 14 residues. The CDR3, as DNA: TGTGCCAGCAGCGTAGAGGACAGATCCTACGAGCAGTACTTC. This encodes CASSVEDRSYEQYF.

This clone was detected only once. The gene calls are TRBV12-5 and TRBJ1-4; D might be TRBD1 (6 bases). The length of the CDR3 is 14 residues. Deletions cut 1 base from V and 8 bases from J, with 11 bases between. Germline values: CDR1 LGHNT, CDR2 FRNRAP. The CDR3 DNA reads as TGTGCTAGTGGTTTGGGGCAGGGGATAGAAAAACTGTTTTTT. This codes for CASGLGQGIEKLFF.

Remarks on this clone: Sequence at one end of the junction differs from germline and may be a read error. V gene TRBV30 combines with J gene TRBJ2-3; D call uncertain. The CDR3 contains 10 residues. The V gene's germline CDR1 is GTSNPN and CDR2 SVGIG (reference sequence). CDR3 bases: TGCCTCTCTGGCACAGATACGCAGTATTTT. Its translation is CLSGTDTQYF.

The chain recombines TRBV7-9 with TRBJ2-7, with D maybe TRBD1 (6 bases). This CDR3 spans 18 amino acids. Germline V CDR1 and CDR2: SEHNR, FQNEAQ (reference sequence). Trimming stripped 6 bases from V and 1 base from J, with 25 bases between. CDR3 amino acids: CASRNEGGNVALSYEQYF. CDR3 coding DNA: TGTGCCAGCAGGAACGAAGGGGGAAACGTAGCTCTATCCTACGAGCAGTACTTC.

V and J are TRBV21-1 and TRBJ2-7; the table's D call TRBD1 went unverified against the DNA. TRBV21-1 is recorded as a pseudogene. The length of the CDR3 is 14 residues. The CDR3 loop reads CARTGGSRSYEQYF. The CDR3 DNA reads TGTGCCAGGACAGGGGGGAGCCGGTCCTACGAGCAGTACTTC.